The present TCR beta chain was sequenced within a study of chemoradiotherapy in HPV16-positive cancers (dated by TCRdb to 2021 to 2024). Regarding the study in general: Candidate HPV-specific T-cell clones and common TCR motifs were defined by functional T-cell assays performed on cells from two HPV16-positive patients. The study asked whether T-cell immunity to the HPV oncoproteins E6 and E7 changes during chemoradiotherapy and whether this immunity affects survival. The candidate HPV-specific TCRs and motifs were then tracked in TCR repertoires from about 90 patients with HPV-related cancers.

Library preparation employed the immunoSEQ multiplex PCR assay. As stored in TCRdb, this immuneACCESS dataset retains in-frame rearrangements with V and J assigned. A fraction of the clones does not appear; measured against another copy, unresolved V genes explain less than half of the discrepancy, and the remainder lacks a known reason. The sample contains about 12,000 clones, around two thirds of them found a single time. Jointly, the top ten make up over 15% of the sample. Repertoires were sampled repeatedly over the course of chemoradiotherapy, so clonal expansion could be followed in the tumor microenvironment. On this clone itself: It has no known antigen specificity. No much larger clonotype is one base removed from it; base qualities were not supplied.

Overall results and qualifications from the work: In HPV16-positive patients, expansion of HPV-responsive T cells during chemoradiotherapy was found to be associated with improved recurrence-free survival. The functional definition of HPV-specific T cells was derived from only two HPV16-positive patients, and the survival association was reported for HPV16-positive patients. Expansion of candidate HPV-specific clones and E7-related TCR motifs was observed in the tumor microenvironment during treatment, whereas no such expansion was observed for non-HPV-specific T cells.

The germline V gene specifies SGHAT as CDR1 and FQNNGV as CDR2. The CDR3 starts with the cysteine, ends with the phenylalanine, and has 16 residues. Just the 48-base CDR3 DNA is kept, in frame starting at base 1. Relative to germline, V is missing 4 bases and J is missing 5 bases, with 9 bases of the junction outside any gene match. The V gene is TRBV11-2 and the J gene is TRBJ2-1; 9 of the junction bases match TRBD1. Sampling was done from a patient who underwent chemoradiotherapy. This sequence was found in a human donor with HPV-associated anogenital cancer. The CDR3 protein: CASSSPSGTGNNEQFF. The nucleotide sequence is given as TGTGCCAGCAGCTCACCGTCCGGGACAGGGAACAATGAGCAGTTCTTC.